These 17 T cell receptor beta chains originate from one sample sequenced in a study of cytomegalovirus exposure and HLA in healthy donors. The PCR employed 60 Vbeta primers together with 13 Jbeta primers. The method was immunoSEQ multiplex PCR; TCRdb's version includes in-frame clones alone and lacks a portion of them. The sample has around 150,000 clones; around 83% are singletons. Sequencing was done on a sample of PBMCs. These TCRs come from a man between 45 and 60 years old in good health and CMV-seropositive.

The chain joins TRBV7-3 to TRBJ1-1, with D possibly TRBD1 on 6 matching bases. The CDR3 extends over 13 amino acids. Trimming stripped 7 bases from V and 0 bases from J, with 9 bases between. Germline V gene data show CDR1 as SGHTA and CDR2 as FQGTGA. The CDR3 spells CASNTGLNTEAFF. CDR3 DNA: TGTGCCAGCAATACAGGGTTGAACACTGAAGCTTTCTTT.

This clone was seen only a few times. This rearrangement joins TRBV7-9 to TRBJ2-2; D unclear. CDR3 length: 13 residues. In germline, CDR1 is SEHNR, CDR2 FQNEAQ (reference sequence). V lost 5 bases and J lost 6, with 10 bases in between. DNA of the CDR3: TGTGCCAGCAGCCTCTACAGTGCCGGGGAGCTGTTTTTT. Translating gives CASSLYSAGELFF.

Worth noting for this clone: It is likely a read error, because the conserved phenylalanine at the end of the CDR3 is missing. The chain couples TRBV4-3 to TRBJ2-7, with TRBD1 matching 8 bases. Germline lookup yields CDR1 LGHNA and CDR2 YSLEER. V was clipped by 0 bases and J by 1 base; unmatched bases: 5. The CDR3 loop spans 16 amino acids. The DNA of the CDR3 is TGCGCCAGCAGCCAAGACGGACAGGGTGGGTCCTACGAGCAGTACCTC. This codes for CASSQDGQGGSYEQYL.

In its sample, this clone was seen once. This sequence joins TRBV7-2 and TRBJ2-2, with TRBD1 as a possible D gene (5 bases). CDR3 size: 16 residues. Germline loops: CDR1 SGHTA, CDR2 FQGNSA. V was trimmed by 4 bases and J by 8 bases, leaving 20 bases between them. The CDR3 loop reads CASSSVWGRQQGELFF. DNA for the CDR3: TGTGCCAGCAGCTCCGTCTGGGGCAGACAACAAGGGGAGCTGTTTTTT.

A single count supports this clone. V is TRBV18 and J is TRBJ2-7; 9 bases align to TRBD1. Trimming at V came to 1 base and at J to 5 bases, leaving 24 bases not matched to a gene. The CDR3 runs 21 residues. Germline values: CDR1 KGHSH, CDR2 LQKENI. The CDR3 protein is CASSPLYWTGDTLELPDEQYF. For the CDR3, the DNA is TGTGCCAGCTCACCACTTTACTGGACAGGGGACACCCTGGAACTGCCGGACGAGCAGTACTTC.

The J gene is TRBJ2-6, the V gene TRBV27, with D possibly being TRBD1 (6 bases). Germline V lookup: CDR1 MNHEY, CDR2 SMNVEV (reference sequence). Trimming removed 2 bases at V and 1 base at J, with 12 bases between. This CDR3 region has 17 residues. CDR3 sequence reads: CASSLGQGKSGANVLTF. CDR3 bases: TGTGCCAGCAGTTTAGGCCAGGGGAAATCTGGGGCCAACGTCCTGACTTTC.

The chain uses TRBV4-1 and TRBJ2-7; 8 bases match TRBD1. In germline, CDR1 is MGHRA, CDR2 YSYEKL. This CDR3 is built from 17 residues. J gave up 2 bases and V 0 bases, and 9 bases lay outside the gene matches. The CDR3 loop reads CASSQDRVDRGAYEQYF. CDR3 DNA: TGCGCCAGCAGCCAAGATAGGGTTGACAGGGGCGCCTACGAGCAGTACTTC.

This rearrangement joins TRBV27 to TRBJ1-1, with 8 bases fitting TRBD1. The CDR3 loop spans 17 amino acids. The V gene's germline CDR1 is MNHEY and CDR2 SMNVEV (reference sequence). V lost 3 bases, J lost 0 bases, and 9 bases stayed unmatched. The CDR3 DNA sequence: TGTGCCAGCAGTTTTTTTCAGGGGGCCGGGGTGAACACTGAAGCTTTCTTT. Translated: CASSFFQGAGVNTEAFF.

This clone showed up just once. A read error may produce the germline difference seen at one junction end. This chain links TRBV9 with TRBJ1-2; D ambiguous. CDR3 length equals 13 residues. Germline values: CDR1 SGDLS, CDR2 YYNGEE. The CDR3 loop reads CASSGQANYGHTF. The CDR3 nucleotides read TGTGCCAGCAGCGGCCAAGCTAACTATGGCCACACCTTC.

The chain uses TRBV14 and TRBJ1-2, with unresolved D. Germline V gene data show CDR1 as SGHDN and CDR2 as FVKESK. CDR3 size: 16 residues. V was shortened by 0 bases and J by 0 bases, with 11 bases between the two germline ends. The CDR3 DNA reads as TGTGCCAGCAGCCAAGATTACGGGTTTGCTAACTATGGCTACACCTTC. This sequence encodes CASSQDYGFANYGYTF.

The chain uses TRBV7-6 and TRBJ2-6, with a possible D match to TRBD1 (5 bases). Germline assignment: CDR1 SGHVS and CDR2 FNYEAQ. The CDR3 sequence is 19 residues long. Trimming cost V 5 bases and J 0 bases, with 20 bases left between them. CDR3 protein: CASSPSPGVGRSGANVLTF. In DNA, the CDR3 is TGTGCCAGCAGCCCAAGCCCTGGTGTGGGGCGCTCTGGGGCCAACGTCCTGACTTTC.

This chain connects TRBV7-2 to TRBJ2-5, with 7 bases aligning to TRBD1. V gave up 5 bases and J gave up 3 bases; unmatched junction bases: 9. The V gene's germline CDR1 is SGHTA and CDR2 FQGNSA. CDR3 length: 15 amino acids. CDR3 protein: CASSIHRDREETQYF. The CDR3 bases are TGTGCCAGCAGCATCCACCGGGACAGAGAAGAGACCCAGTACTTC.

V is TRBV19 and J is TRBJ2-1; maybe TRBD1 (6 bases). Germline V gene sequence: CDR1 LNHDA, CDR2 SQIVND (reference sequence). This CDR3 has 15 amino acids. Trimming removed 2 bases at V and 7 bases at J, with 15 bases between. The CDR3 nucleotides read TGTGCCAGTAGTATATGGGCAGGGGAAGTTAATGAGCAGTTCTTC. It translates to CASSIWAGEVNEQFF.

Only one count was recorded for this clone. The V call is TRBV25-1, the J call TRBJ2-2, with D hard to call. The CDR3 is made up of 15 amino acids. Germline V gives CDR1 MGHDK, CDR2 SYGVNS. The V and J ends lost 1 base and 1 base respectively, with 7 bases between them. CDR3 nucleotide sequence: TGTGCCAGCAGTGAATCACAAAGGAACACCGGGGAGCTGTTTTTT. Translating it yields CASSESQRNTGELFF.

This clone was seen once. V and J are TRBV28 and TRBJ1-5, with 12 bases matching TRBD1. The CDR3 runs 16 residues. Germline V lookup: CDR1 MDHEN, CDR2 SYDVKM. Losses at the gene ends were 4 bases for V and 7 bases for J; bases not matched to a gene: 8. CDR3 DNA: TGTGCCAGCAGTTCCGGGACAGGGGGCTTTGGCCAGCCCCAGCATTTT. The encoded protein is CASSSGTGGFGQPQHF.

The chain recombines TRBV11-2 with TRBJ2-7; 9 nucleotides line up with TRBD1. The V gene's germline CDR1 is SGHAT and CDR2 FQNNGV. The CDR3 is 14 residues long. J was trimmed by 3 bases and V by 5 bases; bases with no gene match: 5. The CDR3 sequence is CASSKGQGYYEQYF. In DNA, the CDR3 is TGTGCCAGCAGCAAGGGACAGGGTTACTACGAGCAGTACTTC.

This clone was detected only once. The chain couples TRBV4-2 to TRBJ1-4; maybe TRBD1 (6 bases). Germline CDR1 and CDR2: LGHNA and YNFKEQ. The V gene lost 1 base and the J gene lost 7 bases, with 13 bases spanning the gap. The CDR3 spans 15 residues. CDR3 DNA: TGTGCCAGCAGCCAAGTTTTGGGGGCGGGTGAAAAACTGTTTTTT. Translation gives CASSQVLGAGEKLFF.